The text below deals with one T cell receptor (beta chain). Which antigen it targets is not known. No qualities accompany the bases; no much larger clone lies one base away. The data are from a study of siplizumab effects on memory and regulatory T cells (dated by TCRdb to between 2018 and 2021). As for the study more broadly: The study examined how the anti-CD2 antibody siplizumab affects alloreactive T-cell subsets in allogeneic mixed lymphocyte reactions built from human PBMCs.

Overall study results and their limits: Siplizumab significantly lowered the cumulative frequency of alloreactive sequences that could be traced to unstimulated CD4+ memory T cells. Roughly 75-97% of proliferating CD4+ or CD8+ clones could not be assigned a naive or memory phenotype. Because sequences at frequencies below about 10^-5 were poorly captured, only a minor fraction of alloreactive clones could be mapped back to unstimulated subsets. Among mappable alloreactive CD4+ clones, the Treg-derived fraction averaged around 69% with siplizumab versus 25% to 30% in control reactions. Greater diversity appeared to be present in unstimulated naive T cells than in memory T cells, and a substantial contribution to the alloresponse seemed to be made by naive cells. The suppressive function of proliferating Tregs from siplizumab cultures was not functionally confirmed.

Based on the germline V gene (reference sequence), the CDR1 and CDR2 sequences are LNHDA and SQIVND. The CDR3 measures 14 amino acids from cysteine to phenylalanine. The DNA shown is the 42-base CDR3, in frame from base 1. V loses 5 bases, J loses 9 bases, and the germline ends lie 17 bases apart. The receptor library was made with the immunoSEQ multiplex PCR assay. The deep sequencing platform assayed approximately 10^5 TCR templates per sample. Genomic DNA extracted from sorted T cells was used for TCRbeta CDR3 sequencing. The study's processing was this. The R programming language was used for clonal analysis of the TCRbeta CDR3 data. Alloreactive CD4+ and CD8+ clones were identified by comparing unstimulated samples to CFSE-low samples taken after the reaction. Regulatory or non-regulatory origin was assigned to alloreactive CD4+ clones by matching of sequences to sorted unstimulated Treg and non-Treg repertoires. Not all clones reach the TCRdb copy of this immuneACCESS table, which keeps in-frame sequences only. Checked studies attribute under half of the gap to unresolved V genes and leave the rest unexplained. That table supplies the V and J calls and clone size; D and trimming were determined from the DNA. The sample table holds roughly 69,000 clones, of which roughly 83% were seen once. The leading ten clones occupy roughly 3.8% of the sample.

In addition, sequencing in three donor pairs included unstimulated CD8+ effector memory subsets alongside CD4+ naive, CD8+ naive, CD8+ TEMRA and CD4+ memory subsets. Sorted unstimulated T cells and proliferating T cells recovered from mixed lymphocyte reactions underwent TCRbeta CDR3 sequencing. Fresh whole blood from approximately ten HLA-typed healthy donors was used to isolate PBMCs. This receptor was taken from a human donor in good health. This sequence uses TRBV19 and TRBJ2-1, with the D gene possibly TRBD1 or TRBD2, each one fitting 5 bases. Sequences were obtained from memory CD4+ T cells sorted from blood. The intended sense of this specimen's cell subset or site label: unstimulated CD4+ memory T cells. The CDR3 protein sequence reads: CASSSDRGVGEQFF. The bases are TGTGCCAGTAGTTCCGATCGAGGGGTGGGTGAGCAGTTCTTC.